This T cell receptor beta chain was sequenced for a study of Ad26.COV2.S vaccination and SARS-CoV-2 variants. Study results and caveats: Placebo and vaccine recipients had non-spike TCR breadth that was similar. There was a possibility that the TCR breadth and depth analyses underestimated total T cell responses. Following vaccination, spike-specific CD8+ and CD4+ T cell responses reportedly exhibited substantial breadth.

Trimming took off 2 bases at V and 5 bases at J, with 13 bases between the two ends. Germline V gene lookup returns CDR1 SGHNT and CDR2 YENEEA. The CDR3 consists of 14 residues. A remark on this clone: Its antigen is currently unknown.

Generated by immunoSEQ multiplex PCR, the TCRdb table keeps only in-frame clones and is missing some. The profile shows roughly 380,000 clones, roughly 90% of them singletons. Treatment given: some 20 received Ad26.COV2.S at low or high dose, single or two shots; several received placebo; per-sample allocation not given. Vaccine and placebo recipients were sampled on day 63 after the first injection. An adult of 18-55 years in Boston served as donor. The sample here was peripheral blood, taken in a trial of Ad26.COV2.S vaccine versus placebo. This TCR came from a person between 18 and 65 years old who received the Ad26.COV2.S COVID-19 vaccine or a placebo. The chain links TRBV11-3 to TRBJ2-7, with D perhaps matching TRBD2 (5 bases). CDR3 sequence: CASSLNGKDDEQYF. CDR3 in DNA: TGTGCCAGCAGCTTAAACGGGAAAGACGACGAGCAGTACTTC.